This is a list of T cell receptor beta chains from one sample in a study of T cells in Graves' hyperthyroidism and ophthalmopathy. MiXCR was run by TCRdb on the multiplex PCR reads, yielding one entry per CDR3 protein. The table includes 490,000 or so distinct CDR3 sequences, 40% to 55% detected once. Sequences were obtained from peripheral blood or thyroid tissue (not recorded which). These TCRs come from an adult woman with Graves' disease, either hyperthyroidism or ophthalmopathy (not recorded which). Each CDR3 is given with its conserved first and last residue. The D gene is left open where the match is weak. Clone sizes are given selectively: once, few, many, or a class where the clone is expanded.

v_call: TRBV5-1
d_call: TRBD2
j_call: TRBJ2-2
clone_size: NA
cdr3_nt: TGTGCCAGCAGCTTAATGGTGACTAGCGGAAACACCGGGGAGCTGTTTTTT
cdr3_aa: CASSLMVTSGNTGELFF

v_call: TRBV7-3
d_call: TRBD1
j_call: TRBJ2-1
clone_size: few
cdr3_nt: TGTGCCAGCAGCTCTTACAGGGGAATGATCTACAATGAGCAGTTCTTC
cdr3_aa: CASSSYRGMIYNEQFF

v_call: TRBV11-2
d_call: NA
j_call: TRBJ2-7
clone_size: many
cdr3_nt: TGTGCCAGCAGCTCGGCGCCCGAGCAGTACTTC
cdr3_aa: CASSSAPEQYF

v_call: TRBV15
d_call: NA
j_call: TRBJ1-5
clone_size: many
cdr3_nt: TGTGCCACCAGCAGAGATACTTGGCAGCCCCAGCATTTT
cdr3_aa: CATSRDTWQPQHF

v_call: TRBV10-3
d_call: NA
j_call: TRBJ2-6
clone_size: NA
cdr3_nt: TGTGCCATCAGTGCTGGGGCCAACGTCCTGACTTTC
cdr3_aa: CAISAGANVLTF

v_call: TRBV5-1
d_call: NA
j_call: TRBJ2-2
clone_size: many
cdr3_nt: TGCGCCAGCAGCGATCCGGAGGGACGAGGCACCGGGGAGCTGTTTTTT
cdr3_aa: CASSDPEGRGTGELFF

v_call: TRBV25-1
d_call: NA
j_call: TRBJ1-1
clone_size: NA
cdr3_nt: TGTGCCAGCAGCCCGACAGGAGGGTGGGACACTGAAGCTTTCTTT
cdr3_aa: CASSPTGGWDTEAFF

v_call: TRBV7-2
d_call: NA
j_call: TRBJ2-6
clone_size: NA
cdr3_nt: TGTGCCAGCAGCGCAACTACAGGAACTAAGGCTTTC
cdr3_aa: CASSATTGTKAF

v_call: TRBV19
d_call: TRBD1
j_call: TRBJ2-2
clone_size: many
cdr3_nt: TGTGCCAGTAGACGGGACAGGAACACCGGGGAGCTGTTTTTT
cdr3_aa: CASRRDRNTGELFF

v_call: TRBV20-1
d_call: NA
j_call: TRBJ1-1
clone_size: NA
cdr3_nt: TGCAGTGCTGATCTGCCGGGGAACACTGAAGCTTTCTTT
cdr3_aa: CSADLPGNTEAFF

v_call: TRBV5-6
d_call: NA
j_call: TRBJ1-1
clone_size: NA
cdr3_nt: TGTGCCAGCAGCTCCGACGTAAACACTGAAGCTTTCTTT
cdr3_aa: CASSSDVNTEAFF

v_call: TRBV9
d_call: TRBD1
j_call: TRBJ1-6
clone_size: few
cdr3_nt: TGTGCCAGCAGTCCCGGGACAGGAGGCTACTATAATTCACCCCTCCACTTT
cdr3_aa: CASSPGTGGYYNSPLHF

v_call: TRBV11-2
d_call: NA
j_call: TRBJ1-6
clone_size: few
cdr3_nt: TGTGCCAGCAGCAGGACAGATTTGCCCCTCCACTTT
cdr3_aa: CASSRTDLPLHF

v_call: TRBV9
d_call: NA
j_call: TRBJ2-5
clone_size: many
cdr3_nt: TGTGCCAGCAATCACGAGACCCAGTACTTC
cdr3_aa: CASNHETQYF

v_call: TRBV4-3
d_call: NA
j_call: TRBJ1-5
clone_size: many
cdr3_nt: TGCGCCAGCAGCCAAGACAGGGGAGGTCAGCCCCAGCATTTT
cdr3_aa: CASSQDRGGQPQHF

v_call: TRBV4-3
d_call: NA
j_call: TRBJ2-2
clone_size: few
cdr3_nt: TGCGCCAGCAGCCAGGAAAAAGGGGCGTGGACCGGGGAGCTGTTTTTT
cdr3_aa: CASSQEKGAWTGELFF

v_call: TRBV11-2
d_call: NA
j_call: TRBJ1-2
clone_size: NA
cdr3_nt: TGTGCCAGCACCCTTAGGCCAGGATATAACGGCTACACCTTC
cdr3_aa: CASTLRPGYNGYTF

v_call: TRBV5-5
d_call: NA
j_call: TRBJ1-5
clone_size: NA
cdr3_nt: TGTGCCAGCAGCTTTAGTGGGCACGGCAATCAGCCCCAGCATTTT
cdr3_aa: CASSFSGHGNQPQHF

v_call: TRBV29-1
d_call: NA
j_call: TRBJ1-2
clone_size: NA
cdr3_nt: TGCAGCGTTGAATACGGGGCTCCCGAAGGCTACACCTTC
cdr3_aa: CSVEYGAPEGYTF

v_call: TRBV7-9
d_call: NA
j_call: TRBJ2-7
clone_size: NA
cdr3_nt: TGTGCCAGCTCACCGAGGAGCAGCGAGCAGTACTTC
cdr3_aa: CASSPRSSEQYF

v_call: TRBV10-2
d_call: NA
j_call: TRBJ1-2
clone_size: few
cdr3_nt: TGTGCCAGCAGCTGGGACATATATGGCTACACCTTC
cdr3_aa: CASSWDIYGYTF

v_call: TRBV18
d_call: NA
j_call: TRBJ2-5
clone_size: NA
cdr3_nt: TGTGCCAGCTCACCAGGGACGGGGGACATGGAGACCCAGTACTTC
cdr3_aa: CASSPGTGDMETQYF

v_call: TRBV20-1
d_call: TRBD2
j_call: TRBJ2-7
clone_size: once
cdr3_nt: TGCAGTGCTGCTCGACTAGCGGAGGGCTACGAGCAGTACTTC
cdr3_aa: CSAARLAEGYEQYF

v_call: TRBV9
d_call: NA
j_call: TRBJ1-4
clone_size: NA
cdr3_nt: TGTGCCAGCAGCGTAGCGGACGGGGGAGGCTTTGAAAAACTGTTTTTT
cdr3_aa: CASSVADGGGFEKLFF

v_call: TRBV4-1
d_call: NA
j_call: TRBJ1-4
clone_size: NA
cdr3_nt: TGCGCCAGCAGCCAAGATAGGAATCAAAAACTGTTTTTT
cdr3_aa: CASSQDRNQKLFF

v_call: TRBV12-3/TRBV12-4
d_call: NA
j_call: TRBJ1-2
clone_size: many
cdr3_nt: TGTGCCAGCACCGTAACAGGGAGAAATGGCTACACCTTC
cdr3_aa: CASTVTGRNGYTF

v_call: TRBV6-1
d_call: NA
j_call: TRBJ1-2
clone_size: NA
cdr3_nt: TGTGCCAGCAGTCCAACAGGAGATGCTGGCTACACCTTC
cdr3_aa: CASSPTGDAGYTF

v_call: TRBV5-1
d_call: TRBD1
j_call: TRBJ2-7
clone_size: NA
cdr3_nt: TGCGCCAGCAGCGATGGGACAGGGGGCCTTAACGAGCAGTACTTC
cdr3_aa: CASSDGTGGLNEQYF

v_call: TRBV15
d_call: TRBD2
j_call: TRBJ2-5
clone_size: NA
cdr3_nt: TGTGCCACCAGCAGTGGGATCAGCGGGAGTGGTGAGACCCAGTACTTC
cdr3_aa: CATSSGISGSGETQYF

v_call: TRBV5-1
d_call: NA
j_call: TRBJ1-1
clone_size: NA
cdr3_nt: TGCGCCAGCAGCTTGACAGGGAGGGCGACTGAAGCTTTCTTT
cdr3_aa: CASSLTGRATEAFF

v_call: TRBV7-3
d_call: NA
j_call: TRBJ2-1
clone_size: few
cdr3_nt: TGTGCCAGCAGACTAGCTAGCTCCAATGAGCAGTTCTTC
cdr3_aa: CASRLASSNEQFF

v_call: TRBV7-9
d_call: NA
j_call: TRBJ2-5
clone_size: many
cdr3_nt: TGTGCCAGCCGGGGCCGGGAGCACCAAGAGACCCAGTACTTC
cdr3_aa: CASRGREHQETQYF

v_call: TRBV7-9
d_call: TRBD1
j_call: TRBJ1-4
clone_size: NA
cdr3_nt: TGTGCCAGCAGACCCGGGACAGGGTGGGGAAAACTGTTTTTT
cdr3_aa: CASRPGTGWGKLFF

v_call: TRBV11-2
d_call: NA
j_call: TRBJ2-7
clone_size: NA
cdr3_nt: TGTGCCAGCAGCTTAGATCACCCGAGCTCCTACGAGCAGTACTTC
cdr3_aa: CASSLDHPSSYEQYF

v_call: TRBV2
d_call: TRBD1
j_call: TRBJ1-6
clone_size: NA
cdr3_nt: TGTGCCAGCAGCAGGGACAGGGGTAATTCACCCCTCCACTTT
cdr3_aa: CASSRDRGNSPLHF

v_call: TRBV7-2
d_call: NA
j_call: TRBJ1-5
clone_size: once
cdr3_nt: TGTGCCAGCAGCTTAGGCCGGACGGGGTCTCAGCCCCAGCATTTT
cdr3_aa: CASSLGRTGSQPQHF

v_call: TRBV25-1
d_call: TRBD1
j_call: TRBJ2-7
clone_size: NA
cdr3_nt: TGTGCCAGCGAGGCTGACAGGGACGAGCAGTACTTC
cdr3_aa: CASEADRDEQYF

v_call: TRBV19
d_call: NA
j_call: TRBJ1-5
clone_size: NA
cdr3_nt: TGTGCCAGTACGGGCAGTACAAATCAGCCCCAGCATTTT
cdr3_aa: CASTGSTNQPQHF

v_call: TRBV15
d_call: NA
j_call: TRBJ1-5
clone_size: NA
cdr3_nt: TGTGCCACCAGCAGCGGCGAATGGCCCCAGCATTTT
cdr3_aa: CATSSGEWPQHF

v_call: TRBV7-9
d_call: NA
j_call: TRBJ2-3
clone_size: once
cdr3_nt: TGTGCCAGCAGCTCAGGACGGGATACGCAGTATTTT
cdr3_aa: CASSSGRDTQYF

v_call: TRBV19
d_call: NA
j_call: TRBJ1-3
clone_size: many
cdr3_nt: TGTGCCAGTAGTATACCCCACAGCGGCATCGGCTCTGGAAACACCATATATTTT
cdr3_aa: CASSIPHSGIGSGNTIYF